The next 2 T cell receptor beta chains were all read from a single sample in a study of T-cell memory formation after mild COVID-19. One entry per CDR3 protein, called by TCRdb with MiXCR from the 5' RACE reads. Of 470,000 or so distinct CDR3 sequences in the sample, about 20% were seen once. Sequenced input: PBMCs or a T cell subset sorted from them (not recorded which). Every receptor here comes from an adult woman who had mild COVID-19 (a few samples of this study predate the infection). Cell type and time point are not known.

J is TRBJ2-3 and V is TRBV5-1, with D possibly TRBD1 on 6 matching bases. V was cut by 3 bases and J by 1 base, with 12 bases left in between. CDR1 SGHRS and CDR2 YFSETQ come from the germline V gene. This CDR3 has 15 residues. The CDR3 loop reads CASSSNGQRTDTQYF. The CDR3 DNA reads as TGCGCCAGCAGCTCCAACGGACAGCGCACAGATACGCAGTATTTT.

This clonotype was found many times. CDR3 region: CASSPIVPGQGMSTEAFF. The CDR3, as DNA: TGTGCCAGCTCACCTATAGTCCCGGGACAGGGAATGAGCACTGAAGCTTTCTTT. The J gene is TRBJ1-1, the V gene TRBV18; 9 nucleotides agree with TRBD1. The germline CDR1 and CDR2 sequences are KGHSH and LQKENI. Germline trimming cut 3 bases from V and 4 bases from J; bases unmatched to any gene: 15. The CDR3 runs to 18 residues.